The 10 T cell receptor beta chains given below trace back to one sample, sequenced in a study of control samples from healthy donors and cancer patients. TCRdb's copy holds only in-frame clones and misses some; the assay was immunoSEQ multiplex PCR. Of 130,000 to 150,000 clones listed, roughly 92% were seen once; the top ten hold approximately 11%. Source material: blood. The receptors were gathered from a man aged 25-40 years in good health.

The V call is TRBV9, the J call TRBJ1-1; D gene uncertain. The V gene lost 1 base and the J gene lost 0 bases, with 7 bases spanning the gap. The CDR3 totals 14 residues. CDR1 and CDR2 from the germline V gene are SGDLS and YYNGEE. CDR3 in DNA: TGTGCCAGCAGCGTAACAACAGTGAACACTGAAGCTTTCTTT. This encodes CASSVTTVNTEAFF.

CDR3: CASSFRAGYEQYF. In DNA form, the CDR3 reads TGTGCCAGCAGTTTCAGGGCAGGCTACGAGCAGTACTTC. The chain recombines TRBV2 with TRBJ2-7; D possibly corresponds to TRBD1 (5 bases). The CDR3 contains 13 residues. V was pared by 5 bases and J by 3 bases, with 11 bases between. Germline-derived CDR1 and CDR2 are SNHLY and FYNNEI.

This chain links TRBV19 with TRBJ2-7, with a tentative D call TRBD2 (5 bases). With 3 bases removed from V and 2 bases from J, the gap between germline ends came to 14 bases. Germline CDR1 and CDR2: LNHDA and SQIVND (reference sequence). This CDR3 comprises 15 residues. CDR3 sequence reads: CASSISPGSTYEQYF. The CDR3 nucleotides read TGTGCCAGTAGTATCTCTCCGGGGTCAACCTACGAGCAGTACTTC.

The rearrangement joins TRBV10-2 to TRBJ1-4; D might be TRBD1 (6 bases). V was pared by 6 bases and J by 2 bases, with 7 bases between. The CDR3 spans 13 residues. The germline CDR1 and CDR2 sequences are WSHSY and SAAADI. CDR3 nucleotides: TGCGCCAGCAGGAGGGGGACTAATGAAAAACTGTTTTTT. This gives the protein CASRRGTNEKLFF.

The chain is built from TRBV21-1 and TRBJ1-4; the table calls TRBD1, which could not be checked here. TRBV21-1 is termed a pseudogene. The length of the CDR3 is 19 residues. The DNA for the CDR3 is TGTGCCAGCAGCAAAGCTGTCTGGACAGGGCCATGGTCCTATGAAAAACTGTTTTTT. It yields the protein CASSKAVWTGPWSYEKLFF.

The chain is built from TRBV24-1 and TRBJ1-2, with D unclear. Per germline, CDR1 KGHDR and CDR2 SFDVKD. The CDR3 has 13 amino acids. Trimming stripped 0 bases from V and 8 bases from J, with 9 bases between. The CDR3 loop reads CATSDLTEGGYTF. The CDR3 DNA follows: TGTGCCACCAGTGATTTGACTGAAGGAGGCTACACCTTC.

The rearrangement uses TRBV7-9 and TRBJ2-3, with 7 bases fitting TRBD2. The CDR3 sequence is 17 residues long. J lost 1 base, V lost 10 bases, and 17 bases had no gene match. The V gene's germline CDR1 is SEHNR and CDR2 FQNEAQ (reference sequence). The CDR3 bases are TGTGCCATCAAACCCTCGGGAGGAAACCGCGGCACAGATACGCAGTATTTT. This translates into CAIKPSGGNRGTDTQYF.

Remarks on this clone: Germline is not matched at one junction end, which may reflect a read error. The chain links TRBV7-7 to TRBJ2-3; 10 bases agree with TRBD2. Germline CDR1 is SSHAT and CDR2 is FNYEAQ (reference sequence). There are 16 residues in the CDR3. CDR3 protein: CASSLSLAGGSDTQYF. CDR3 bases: TGTGCTAGCAGCTTGTCGTTAGCGGGAGGTTCAGATACGCAGTATTTT. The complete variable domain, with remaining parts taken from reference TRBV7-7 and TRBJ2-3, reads GAGVSQSPRYKVTKRGQDVTLRCDPISSHATLYWYQQALGQGPEFLTYFNYEAQPDKSGLPSDRFSAERPEGSISTLTIQRTEQRDSAMYRCASSLSLAGGSDTQYFGPGTRLTVL.

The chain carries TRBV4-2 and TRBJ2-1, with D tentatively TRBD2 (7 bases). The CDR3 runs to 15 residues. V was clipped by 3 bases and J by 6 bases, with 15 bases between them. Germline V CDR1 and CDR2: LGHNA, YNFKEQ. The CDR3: CASSHGGVRGNEQFF. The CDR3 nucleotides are TGTGCCAGCAGCCATGGGGGGGTCAGGGGCAATGAGCAGTTCTTC.

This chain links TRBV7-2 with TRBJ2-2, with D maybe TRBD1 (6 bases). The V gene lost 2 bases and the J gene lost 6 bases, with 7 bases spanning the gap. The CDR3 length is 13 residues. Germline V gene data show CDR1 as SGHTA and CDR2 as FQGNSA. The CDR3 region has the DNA TGTGCCAGCAGCTTAACAGGGTCCGGGGAGCTGTTTTTT. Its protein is CASSLTGSGELFF.